This T cell receptor beta chain was obtained from a study of cytomegalovirus exposure and HLA in healthy donors. A multiplex PCR was run with 60 Vbeta primers and 13 Jbeta primers. Assay used: immunoSEQ multiplex PCR; TCRdb lists only in-frame clones, some missing. The sample includes about 140,000 clones, around 10% of them seen just once. Trimming shortened V by 5 bases and J by 8 bases, and 18 bases separated the two germline ends. Germline CDR1 is SGHTA and CDR2 is FQGNSA. This CDR3 is 15 amino acids long. Sequencing was carried out using PBMCs. The chain uses TRBV7-2 and TRBJ1-4; D uncertain. The source of this sequence is a male donor in good health and CMV-seronegative. The CDR3 DNA reads TGTGCCAGCAGCACCCGAGGGAGGTGGGAGGAAAAACTGTTTTTT. Protein sequence: CASSTRGRWEEKLFF.